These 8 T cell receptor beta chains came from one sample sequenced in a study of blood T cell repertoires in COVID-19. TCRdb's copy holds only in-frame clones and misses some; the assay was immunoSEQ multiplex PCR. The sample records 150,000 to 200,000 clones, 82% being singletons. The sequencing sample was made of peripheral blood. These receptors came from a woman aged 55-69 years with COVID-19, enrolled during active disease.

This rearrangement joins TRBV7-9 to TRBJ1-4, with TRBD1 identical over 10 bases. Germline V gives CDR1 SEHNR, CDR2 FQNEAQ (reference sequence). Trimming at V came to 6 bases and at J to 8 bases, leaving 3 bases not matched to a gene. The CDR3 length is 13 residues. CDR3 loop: CASRGTGDEKLFF. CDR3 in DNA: TGTGCCAGCAGGGGGACAGGGGACGAAAAACTGTTTTTT.

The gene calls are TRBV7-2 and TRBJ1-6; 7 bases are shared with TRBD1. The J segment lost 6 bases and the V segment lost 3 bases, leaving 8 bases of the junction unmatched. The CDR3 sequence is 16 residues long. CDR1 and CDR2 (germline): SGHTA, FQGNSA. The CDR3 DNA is TGTGCCAGCAGCTTGTCGACAGGGCGACGTAATTCACCCCTCCACTTT. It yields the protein CASSLSTGRRNSPLHF. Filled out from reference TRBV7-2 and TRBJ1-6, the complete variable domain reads GAGVSQSPSNKVTEKGKDVELRCDPISGHTALYWYRQSLGQGLEFLIYFQGNSAPDKSGLPSDRFSAERTGGSVSTLTIQRTQQEDSAVYLCASSLSTGRRNSPLHFGNGTRLTVT.

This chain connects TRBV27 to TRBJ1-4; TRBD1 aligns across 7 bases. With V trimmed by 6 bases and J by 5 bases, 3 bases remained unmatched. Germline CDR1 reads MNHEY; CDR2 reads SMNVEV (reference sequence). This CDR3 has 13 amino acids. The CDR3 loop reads CASRGQRNEKLFF. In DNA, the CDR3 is TGTGCCAGCAGGGGACAGAGGAATGAAAAACTGTTTTTT.

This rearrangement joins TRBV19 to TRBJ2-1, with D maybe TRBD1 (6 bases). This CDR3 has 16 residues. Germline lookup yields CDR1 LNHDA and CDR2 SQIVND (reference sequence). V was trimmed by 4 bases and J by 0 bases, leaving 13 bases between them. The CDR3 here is CASSRTAMSSYNEQFF. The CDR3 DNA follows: TGTGCCAGTAGTAGGACAGCCATGAGCTCCTACAATGAGCAGTTCTTC.

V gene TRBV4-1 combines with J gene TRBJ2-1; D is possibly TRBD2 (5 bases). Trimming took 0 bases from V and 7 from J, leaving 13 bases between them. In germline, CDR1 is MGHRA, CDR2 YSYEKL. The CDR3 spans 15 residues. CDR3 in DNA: TGCGCCAGCAGCCAAGATGTCCTAGCTCCAAATGAGCAGTTCTTC. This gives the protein CASSQDVLAPNEQFF.

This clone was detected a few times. CDR3 sequence reads: CASSKRRTANTEAFF. The DNA of the CDR3 is TGTGCCAGCAGTAAAAGAAGGACAGCCAACACTGAAGCTTTCTTT. This chain links TRBV28 with TRBJ1-1; possibly TRBD1 for D (6 bases). Germline assignment: CDR1 MDHEN and CDR2 SYDVKM. The V gene lost 5 bases and the J gene lost 2 bases, with 15 bases spanning the gap. The CDR3 totals 15 residues.

CDR3 region: CATSDPSTAYGYTF. Here the CDR3 DNA reads TGTGCCACCAGTGATCCCTCGACAGCCTATGGCTACACCTTC. V and J are TRBV24-1 and TRBJ1-2, with a tentative D call TRBD1 (5 bases). Germline CDR1 and CDR2: KGHDR and SFDVKD. The germline V and J ends were trimmed by 3 bases and 4 bases, with 11 bases remaining between them. The CDR3 is 14 amino acids.

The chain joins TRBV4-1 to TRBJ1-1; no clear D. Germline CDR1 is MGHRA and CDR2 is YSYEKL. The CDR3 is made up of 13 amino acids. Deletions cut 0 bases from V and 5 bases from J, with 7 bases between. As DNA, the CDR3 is TGCGCCAGCAGCCAAGAGGCCAGGACTGAAGCTTTCTTT. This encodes CASSQEARTEAFF.